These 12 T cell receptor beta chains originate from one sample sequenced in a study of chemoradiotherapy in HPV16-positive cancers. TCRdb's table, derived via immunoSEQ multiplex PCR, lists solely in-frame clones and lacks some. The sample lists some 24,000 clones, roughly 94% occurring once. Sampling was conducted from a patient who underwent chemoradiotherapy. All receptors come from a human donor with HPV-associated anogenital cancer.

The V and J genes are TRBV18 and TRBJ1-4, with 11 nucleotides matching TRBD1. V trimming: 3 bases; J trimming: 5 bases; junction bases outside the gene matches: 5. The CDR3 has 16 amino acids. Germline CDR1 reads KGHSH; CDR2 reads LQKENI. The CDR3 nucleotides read TGTGCCAGCTCACCGAATCGGGACAGGGGGAATGAAAAACTGTTTTTT. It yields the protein CASSPNRDRGNEKLFF.

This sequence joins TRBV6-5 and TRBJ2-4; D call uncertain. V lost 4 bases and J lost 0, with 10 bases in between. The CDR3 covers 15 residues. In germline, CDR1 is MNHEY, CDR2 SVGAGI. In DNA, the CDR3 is TGTGCCAGCAGTTCGCCTCGTTTAGCCAAAAACATTCAGTACTTC. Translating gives CASSSPRLAKNIQYF.

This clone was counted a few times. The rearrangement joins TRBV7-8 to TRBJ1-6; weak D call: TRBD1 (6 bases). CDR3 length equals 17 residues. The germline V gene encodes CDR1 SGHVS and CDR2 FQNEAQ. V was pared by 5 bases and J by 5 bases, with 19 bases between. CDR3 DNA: TGTGCCAGCAGCCCTCGGGATGGGGGGCAGAATAATTCACCCCTCCACTTT. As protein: CASSPRDGGQNNSPLHF. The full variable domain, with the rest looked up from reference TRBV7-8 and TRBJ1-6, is GAGVSQSPRYKVAKRGQDVALRCDPISGHVSLFWYQQALGQGPEFLTYFQNEAQLDKSGLPSDRFFAERPEGSVSTLKIQRTQQEDSAVYLCASSPRDGGQNNSPLHFGNGTRLTVT.

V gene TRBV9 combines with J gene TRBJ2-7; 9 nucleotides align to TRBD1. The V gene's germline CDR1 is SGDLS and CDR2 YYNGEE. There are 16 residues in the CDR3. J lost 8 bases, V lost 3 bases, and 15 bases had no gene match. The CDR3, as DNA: TGTGCCAGCAGCGCTGCAGGGGGACAGGGCGGATCCCAGCAGTACTTC. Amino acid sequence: CASSAAGGQGGSQQYF.

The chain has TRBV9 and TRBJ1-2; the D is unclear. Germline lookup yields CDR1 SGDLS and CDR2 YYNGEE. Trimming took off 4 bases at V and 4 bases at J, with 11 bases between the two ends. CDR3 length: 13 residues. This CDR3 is CASSPIVGYGYTF. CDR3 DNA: TGTGCCAGCAGCCCTATCGTTGGCTATGGCTACACCTTC.

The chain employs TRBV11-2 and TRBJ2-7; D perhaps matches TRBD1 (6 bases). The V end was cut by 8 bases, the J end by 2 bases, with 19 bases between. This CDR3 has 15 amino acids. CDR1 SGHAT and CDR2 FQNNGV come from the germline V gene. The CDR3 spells CASGRQPGATYEQYF. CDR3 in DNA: TGTGCCAGCGGCCGGCAGCCAGGGGCAACCTACGAGCAGTACTTC.

The CDR3 loop is CASSFSGASYGYTF. As DNA, the CDR3 is TGCGCCAGCAGCTTCTCAGGGGCCTCCTATGGCTACACCTTC. The genes are TRBV5-1 and TRBJ1-2; D is possibly TRBD1 (6 bases). The CDR3 runs to 14 residues. Germline CDR1 reads SGHRS; CDR2 reads YFSETQ. V was clipped by 2 bases and J by 4 bases, with 12 bases between them.

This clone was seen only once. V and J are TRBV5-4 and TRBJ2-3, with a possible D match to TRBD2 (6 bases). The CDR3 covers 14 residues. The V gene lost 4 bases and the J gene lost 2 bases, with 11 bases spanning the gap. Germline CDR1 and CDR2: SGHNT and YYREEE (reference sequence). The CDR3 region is CASSPDYITDTQYF. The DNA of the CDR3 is TGTGCCAGCAGCCCGGACTATATCACAGATACGCAGTATTTT.

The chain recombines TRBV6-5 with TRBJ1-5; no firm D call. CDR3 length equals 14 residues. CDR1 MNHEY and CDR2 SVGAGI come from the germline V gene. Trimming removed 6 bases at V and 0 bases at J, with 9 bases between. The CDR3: CASSPIYSNQPQHF. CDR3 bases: TGTGCCAGCAGCCCTATATATAGCAATCAGCCCCAGCATTTT.

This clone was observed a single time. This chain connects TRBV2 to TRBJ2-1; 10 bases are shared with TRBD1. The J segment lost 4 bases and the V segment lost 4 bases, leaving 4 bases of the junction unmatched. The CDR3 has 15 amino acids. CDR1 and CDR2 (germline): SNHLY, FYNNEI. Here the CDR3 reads CASSVDRGQYNEQFF. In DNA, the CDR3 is TGTGCCAGCAGTGTTGACAGGGGGCAATACAATGAGCAGTTCTTC.

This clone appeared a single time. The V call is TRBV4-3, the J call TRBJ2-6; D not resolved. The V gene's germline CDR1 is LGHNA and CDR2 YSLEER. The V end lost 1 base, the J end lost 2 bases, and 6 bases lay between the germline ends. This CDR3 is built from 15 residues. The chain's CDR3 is CASSQGQPGANVLTF. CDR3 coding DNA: TGCGCCAGCAGCCAAGGGCAGCCTGGGGCCAACGTCCTGACTTTC.

CDR3 loop: CASSPARTGGGNEQFF. Here the CDR3 DNA reads TGTGCCAGCTCACCAGCTAGGACAGGGGGGGGCAATGAGCAGTTCTTC. The chain couples TRBV18 to TRBJ2-1; 10 bases match TRBD1. CDR1 KGHSH and CDR2 LQKENI come from the germline V gene. The junction had 7 bases not matched to a gene; V was cut back by 2 bases and J by 6 bases. CDR3 length: 16 amino acids.